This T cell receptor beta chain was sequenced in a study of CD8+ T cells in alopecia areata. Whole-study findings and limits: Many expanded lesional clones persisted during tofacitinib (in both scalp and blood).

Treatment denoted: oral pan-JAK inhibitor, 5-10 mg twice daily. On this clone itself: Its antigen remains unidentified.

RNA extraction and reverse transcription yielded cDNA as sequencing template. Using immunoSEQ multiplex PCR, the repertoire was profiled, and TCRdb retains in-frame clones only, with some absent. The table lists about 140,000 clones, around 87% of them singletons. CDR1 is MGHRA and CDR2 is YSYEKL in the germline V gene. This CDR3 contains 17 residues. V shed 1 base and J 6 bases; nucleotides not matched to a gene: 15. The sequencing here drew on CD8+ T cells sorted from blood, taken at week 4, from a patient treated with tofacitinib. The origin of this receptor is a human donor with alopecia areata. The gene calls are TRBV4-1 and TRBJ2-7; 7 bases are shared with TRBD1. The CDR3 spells CASSQARQGIGILEQYF. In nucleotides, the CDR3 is TGCGCCAGCAGCCAAGCCCGACAGGGAATAGGCATTCTCGAGCAGTACTTC.